These T cell receptor beta chains were read from a single sample in a study of blood T cell repertoires in COVID-19. Produced via immunoSEQ multiplex PCR; TCRdb's table is partial and in-frame only. In the table there are approximately 84,000 clones, around 79% of which are singletons. The sequencing sample was made of peripheral blood. The origin of the receptors is a man aged 45-60 years with active or convalescent COVID-19. Each CDR3 is given with its conserved first and last residue. Fields, in order: clone size, J gene, D gene, V gene, CDR3 DNA, CDR3 protein. D genes are given only for firm matches. Clone size is shown for a subset of rows, as once, few, many or a class of expanded clone.

>few|TRBJ1-1|-|TRBV19
TGTGCCTCCTTGGGCAGGGAAAGGAACACTGAAGCTTTCTTT
CASLGRERNTEAFF
>-|TRBJ2-1|TRBD2|TRBV6-4
TGTGCCAGCAGTGACACTCGGGGGACTAGCGTTGATGAGCAGTTCTTC
CASSDTRGTSVDEQFF
>-|TRBJ2-2|TRBD1|TRBV7-7
TGTGCTAGCAGCCAGGGGACAGGGGCGGACACCGGGGAGCTGTTTTTT
CASSQGTGADTGELFF
>-|TRBJ1-2|-|TRBV9
TGTGCCAGCAGCGTAGGATTTTTTCGTGAGAACTATGGCTACACCTTC
CASSVGFFRENYGYTF
>-|TRBJ2-5|TRBD1|TRBV3-1/TRBV3-2
TGTGCCAGCAGCCAAGTTGGACAGGGGGCTTCCCAAGAGACCCAGTACTTC
CASSQVGQGASQETQYF
>-|TRBJ2-1|TRBD2|TRBV18
TGTGCCAGCTCACCAAGAAGCGGGGGGTCCTCCTACAATGAGCAGTTCTTC
CASSPRSGGSSYNEQFF
>few|TRBJ1-3|-|TRBV18
TGTGCCAGCTCACCAACGGTGTCTCAAGGAAACACCATATATTTT
CASSPTVSQGNTIYF
>-|TRBJ2-7|TRBD2|TRBV6-5
TGTGCCAGCACCCTAGCGGGGGGGAACGAGCAGTACTTC
CASTLAGGNEQYF
>-|TRBJ1-1|-|TRBV19
TGTGCCAGTAGACCGCAGGGGTACACTGAAGCTTTCTTT
CASRPQGYTEAFF
>-|TRBJ2-5|TRBD2|TRBV14
TGTGCCAGCAGCCAAGATTCCCCCTCTAGCGGGGGGGCTACCTACCAAGAGACCCAGTACTTC
CASSQDSPSSGGATYQETQYF
>few|TRBJ2-7|TRBD1|TRBV19
TGTGCCAGTAGTATTACAGGGGGGTACGAGCAGTACTTC
CASSITGGYEQYF
>-|TRBJ2-2|-|TRBV19
TGTGCCAGTAGTGCCCAAGGGGATGGGGAGCTGTTTTTT
CASSAQGDGELFF
>once|TRBJ1-1|-|TRBV20-1
TGCAGTGTCGGGGGGACGCGGGAAGCTTTCTTT
CSVGGTREAFF
>once|TRBJ2-7|-|TRBV9
TGTGCCAGCAGCGCATCGACATGGGGAGTTGGCGAGCAGTACTTC
CASSASTWGVGEQYF
>-|TRBJ2-2|-|TRBV7-9
TGTGCCAGCAGCGCGGGGACCCTGGCCACCGGGGAGCTGTTTTTT
CASSAGTLATGELFF
>-|TRBJ2-7|TRBD1|TRBV2
TGTGCCAGCAGTCAGGGGGCCCACGAGCAGTACTTC
CASSQGAHEQYF
>-|TRBJ2-3|TRBD2|TRBV2
TGTGCCAGAGGCGAGAAGCGGGGGGGATCAGCAGATACGCAGTATTTT
CARGEKRGGSADTQYF
>-|TRBJ2-5|-|TRBV7-8
TGTGCCAGCAGCCGGGACACAGGACAAGAGACCCAGTACTTC
CASSRDTGQETQYF
>-|TRBJ2-5|TRBD2|TRBV6-4
TGTGCCAGCAGGGGGACTAGCGGGGCGGAGACCCAGTACTTC
CASRGTSGAETQYF
>-|TRBJ1-2|-|TRBV25-1
TGTGCCAGCAGTGAGTTCGGAGGGCGATATGGCTACACCTTC
CASSEFGGRYGYTF
>-|TRBJ2-3|-|TRBV9
TGTGCCAGCAGCGTATCCCCTTCTAGCACAGATACGCAGTATTTT
CASSVSPSSTDTQYF
>-|TRBJ1-5|TRBD1|TRBV2
TGTGCCAGCAGTGAATGGGGCAGGGGGCGAGGCAATCAGCCCCAGCATTTT
CASSEWGRGRGNQPQHF
>-|TRBJ2-7|TRBD1|TRBV9
TGTGCCAGCAGCGTGGCTCGGGACAGGGTTGGGACCTACGAGCAGTACTTC
CASSVARDRVGTYEQYF
>many|TRBJ1-2|TRBD1|TRBV5-1
TGCGCCAGCAGCTTGGGTATTACAGGGGCTTATGGCTACACCTTC
CASSLGITGAYGYTF
>-|TRBJ1-2|-|TRBV18
TGTGCCAGCTCACCAAAGAGGACAGACTATGGCTACACCTTC
CASSPKRTDYGYTF
>-|TRBJ1-2|-|TRBV30
TGTGCCTGGAGTGTGGGGGGGCTGGAGAATGGCTACACCTTC
CAWSVGGLENGYTF
>few|TRBJ2-1|TRBD2|TRBV5-4
TGTGCCAGCAGCAAAGGACTAGCGGGGGGCACTGAGCAGTTCTTC
CASSKGLAGGTEQFF